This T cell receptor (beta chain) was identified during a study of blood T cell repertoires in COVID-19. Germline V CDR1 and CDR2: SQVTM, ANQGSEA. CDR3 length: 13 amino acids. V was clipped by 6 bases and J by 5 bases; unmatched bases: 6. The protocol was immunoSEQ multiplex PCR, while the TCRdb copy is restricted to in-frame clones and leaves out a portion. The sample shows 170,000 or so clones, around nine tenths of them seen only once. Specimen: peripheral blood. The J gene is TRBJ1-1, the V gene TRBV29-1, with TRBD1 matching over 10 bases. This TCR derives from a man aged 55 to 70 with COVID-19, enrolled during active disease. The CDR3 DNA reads TGCAGCGTCGTTGACAGGGGGCAAACTGAAGCTTTCTTT. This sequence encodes CSVVDRGQTEAFF.